This T cell receptor (beta chain) was sequenced during a study of neoadjuvant anti-PD-1 for oral cavity cancer. The length of the CDR3 is 14 residues. Germline V gene lookup returns CDR1 SGHVS and CDR2 FNYEAQ. V lost 3 bases, J lost 1 base, and 9 bases lay in between. The protocol was immunoSEQ multiplex PCR, while the TCRdb copy is restricted to in-frame clones and leaves out a portion. The table shows about 15,000 clones, with about 34% occurring only once. There are a few counts of this clone. Its specificity is unknown. Findings of the study overall: Only three patients per response group were TCR-analyzed; validation needed.

Time point: after neoadjuvant nivolumab, at surgical resection. The sample in question was tumor tissue, obtained after nivolumab (anti-PD-1) treatment. This chain connects TRBV7-6 to TRBJ1-1; D unresolved. This TCR came from a person aged 35-79 years with oral cavity squamous cell carcinoma. In nucleotides, the CDR3 is TGTGCCAGCAGCTTGATGACAACGAACACTGAAGCTTTCTTT. Its translation: CASSLMTTNTEAFF.